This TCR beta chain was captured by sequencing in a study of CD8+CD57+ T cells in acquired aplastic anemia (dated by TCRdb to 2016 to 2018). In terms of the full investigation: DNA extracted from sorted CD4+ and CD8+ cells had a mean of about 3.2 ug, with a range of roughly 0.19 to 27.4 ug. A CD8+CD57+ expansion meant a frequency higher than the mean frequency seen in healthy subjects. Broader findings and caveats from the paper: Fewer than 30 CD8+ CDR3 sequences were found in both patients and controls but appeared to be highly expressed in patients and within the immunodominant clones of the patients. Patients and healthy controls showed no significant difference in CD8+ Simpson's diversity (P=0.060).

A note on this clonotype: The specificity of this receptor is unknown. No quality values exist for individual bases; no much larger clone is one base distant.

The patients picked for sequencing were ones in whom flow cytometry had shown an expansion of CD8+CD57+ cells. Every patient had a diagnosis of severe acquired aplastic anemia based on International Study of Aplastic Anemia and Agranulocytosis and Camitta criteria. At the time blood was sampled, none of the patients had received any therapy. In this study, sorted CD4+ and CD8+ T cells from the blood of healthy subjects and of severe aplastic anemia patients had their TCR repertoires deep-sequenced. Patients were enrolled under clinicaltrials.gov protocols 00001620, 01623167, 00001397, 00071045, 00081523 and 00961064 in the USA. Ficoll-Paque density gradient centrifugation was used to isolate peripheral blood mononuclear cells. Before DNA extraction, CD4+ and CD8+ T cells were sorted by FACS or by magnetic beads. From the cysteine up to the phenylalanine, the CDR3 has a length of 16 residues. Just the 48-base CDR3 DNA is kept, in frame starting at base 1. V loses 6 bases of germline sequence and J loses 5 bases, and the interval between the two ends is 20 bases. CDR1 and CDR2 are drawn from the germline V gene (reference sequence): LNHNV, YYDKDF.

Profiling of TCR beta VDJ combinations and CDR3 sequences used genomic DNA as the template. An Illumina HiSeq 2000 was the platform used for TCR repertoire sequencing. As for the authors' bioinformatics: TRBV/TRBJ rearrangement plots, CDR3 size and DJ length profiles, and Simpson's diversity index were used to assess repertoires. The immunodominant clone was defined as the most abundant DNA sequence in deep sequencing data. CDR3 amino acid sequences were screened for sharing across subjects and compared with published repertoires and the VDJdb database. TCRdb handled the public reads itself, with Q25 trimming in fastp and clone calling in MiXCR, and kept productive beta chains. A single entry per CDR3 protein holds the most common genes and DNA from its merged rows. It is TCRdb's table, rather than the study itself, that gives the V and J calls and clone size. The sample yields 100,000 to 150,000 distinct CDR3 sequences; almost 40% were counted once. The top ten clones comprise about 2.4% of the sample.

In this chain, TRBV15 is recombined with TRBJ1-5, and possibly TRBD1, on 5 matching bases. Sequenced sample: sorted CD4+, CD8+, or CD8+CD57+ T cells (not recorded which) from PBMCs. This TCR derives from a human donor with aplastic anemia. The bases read TGTGCCACCAGTCCCGCGGGGGTGCCCAAGGATCAGCCCCAGCATTTT. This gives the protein CATSPAGVPKDQPQHF.